One TCR beta chain is described in this entry. Its antigen is not identified. V lost 5 bases to trimming and J lost 10 bases; unmatched junction nucleotides: 24. Germline V CDR1 and CDR2: SGHAT, FQNNGV. This CDR3 comprises 18 residues. This entry comes from a study of early T cells in non-severe SARS-CoV-2 infection. Study in general: The study sequenced bulk RNA from unsorted whole blood, with chains unpaired. Whole-study findings and limits: In VDJdb matching, anti-spike CD8 responses were favored while private and CD4 specificities went missing.

Molecules of cDNA were individually given unique molecular identifiers that were attached to them. TCRdb processed the 5' RACE reads anew with MiXCR; each CDR3 protein has one entry. In the table there are about 44,000 distinct CDR3 sequences, about 6.5% of which are singletons. This receptor was identified in an adult who was a healthcare worker with PCR-confirmed SARS-CoV-2 infection or an uninfected control (not recorded which). The rearrangement uses TRBV11-2 and TRBJ2-3; 7 nucleotides agree with TRBD1. This material consisted of whole blood, taken at baseline. DNA of the CDR3: TGTGCCAGCAGCCCAAAGGGGGCCACCACATTCACGGAGCTTGCGCAGTATTTT. Protein: CASSPKGATTFTELAQYF.